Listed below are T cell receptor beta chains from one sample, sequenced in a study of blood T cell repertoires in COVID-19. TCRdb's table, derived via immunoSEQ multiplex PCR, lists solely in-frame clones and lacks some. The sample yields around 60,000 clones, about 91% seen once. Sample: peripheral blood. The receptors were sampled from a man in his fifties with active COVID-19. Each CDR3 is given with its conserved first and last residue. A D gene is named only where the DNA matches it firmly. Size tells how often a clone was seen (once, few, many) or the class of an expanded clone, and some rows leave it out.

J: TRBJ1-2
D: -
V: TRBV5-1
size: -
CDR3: CASSLAGEGGYTF
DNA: TGCGCCAGCAGCTTGGCAGGGGAGGGTGGCTACACCTTC

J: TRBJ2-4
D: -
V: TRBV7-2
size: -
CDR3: CASSLANQLAKNIQYF
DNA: TGTGCCAGCAGCTTAGCGAATCAACTAGCCAAAAACATTCAGTACTTC

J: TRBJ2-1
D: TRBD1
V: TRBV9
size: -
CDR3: CASSSFLDRVDEQFF
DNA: TGTGCCAGCAGCTCTTTTTTGGACAGGGTCGATGAGCAGTTCTTC

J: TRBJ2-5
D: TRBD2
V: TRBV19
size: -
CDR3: CASSIRGTSGGETQYF
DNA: TGTGCCAGTAGTATAAGGGGGACTAGCGGGGGAGAGACCCAGTACTTC

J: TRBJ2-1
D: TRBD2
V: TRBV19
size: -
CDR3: CASLPGGAWVNEQFF
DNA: TGTGCCAGTCTGCCGGGGGGGGCTTGGGTCAATGAGCAGTTCTTC

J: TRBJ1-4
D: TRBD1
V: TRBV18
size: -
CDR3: CASSPPTGAATNEKLFF
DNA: TGTGCCAGCTCACCACCTACAGGGGCCGCAACTAATGAAAAACTGTTTTTT

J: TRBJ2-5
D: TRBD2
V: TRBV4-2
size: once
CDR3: CASSPRGGSGGGETQYF
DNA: TGTGCCAGCAGCCCCAGGGGGGGTAGCGGGGGAGGAGAGACCCAGTACTTC

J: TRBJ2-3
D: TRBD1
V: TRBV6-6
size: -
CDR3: CASSDRGIRTDTQYF
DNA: TGTGCCAGCAGTGACAGGGGAATTAGAACAGATACGCAGTATTTT

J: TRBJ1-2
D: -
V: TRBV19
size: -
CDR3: CASSPPGGSYYGYTF
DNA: TGTGCCAGTAGTCCCCCCGGAGGGTCGTACTATGGCTACACCTTC

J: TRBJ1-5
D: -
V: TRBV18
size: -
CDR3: CASSPGASNQPQHF
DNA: TGTGCCAGCTCACCAGGGGCCAGCAATCAGCCCCAGCATTTT

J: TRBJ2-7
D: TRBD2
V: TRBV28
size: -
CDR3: CASSTRGSGSSYEQYF
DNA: TGTGCCAGCAGTACTAGGGGGAGCGGGAGCTCCTACGAGCAGTACTTC

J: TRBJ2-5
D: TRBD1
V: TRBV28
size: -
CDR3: CASKTGGRETQYF
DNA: TGTGCCAGCAAGACAGGGGGCCGTGAGACCCAGTACTTC

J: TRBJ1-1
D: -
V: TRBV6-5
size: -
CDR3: CASKRTVNTEAFF
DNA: TGTGCCAGCAAACGGACAGTGAACACTGAAGCTTTCTTT

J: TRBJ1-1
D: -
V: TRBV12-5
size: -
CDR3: CASGLVLTPGGNTEAFF
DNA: TGTGCTAGTGGTTTGGTACTGACCCCTGGAGGGAACACTGAAGCTTTCTTT

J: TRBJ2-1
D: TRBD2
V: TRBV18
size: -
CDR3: CASSLSGLAGNNEQFF
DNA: TGTGCCAGCTCACTCTCAGGACTAGCGGGGAACAATGAGCAGTTCTTC

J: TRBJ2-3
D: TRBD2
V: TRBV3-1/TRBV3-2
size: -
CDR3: CASSQDLAGGSDTQYF
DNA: TGTGCCAGCAGCCAAGATCTAGCGGGGGGCTCGGATACGCAGTATTTT

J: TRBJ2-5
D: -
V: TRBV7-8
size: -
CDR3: CASSLESGKTQYF
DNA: TGTGCCAGCAGCTTGGAGTCAGGGAAGACCCAGTACTTC

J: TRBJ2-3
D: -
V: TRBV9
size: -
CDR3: CASSQSGLPTDTQYF
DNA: TGTGCCAGCAGCCAGTCGGGACTTCCCACAGATACGCAGTATTTT

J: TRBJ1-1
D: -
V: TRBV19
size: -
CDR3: CASSIGAGTEAFF
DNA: TGTGCCAGTAGTATAGGGGCAGGAACTGAAGCTTTCTTT

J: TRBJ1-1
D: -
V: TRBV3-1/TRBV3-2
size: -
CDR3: CASSPAGGRSEAFF
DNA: TGTGCCAGCAGCCCGGCCGGGGGGCGTTCTGAAGCTTTCTTT

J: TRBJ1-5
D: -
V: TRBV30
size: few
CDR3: CAWGLGALNQPQHF
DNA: TGTGCCTGGGGCCTCGGAGCACTGAATCAGCCCCAGCATTTT

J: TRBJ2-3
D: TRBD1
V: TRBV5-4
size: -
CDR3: CASSLVQGAFDTQYF
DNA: TGTGCCAGCAGCTTGGTACAGGGGGCGTTTGATACGCAGTATTTT

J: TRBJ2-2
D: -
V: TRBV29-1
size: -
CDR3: CSATQANTGELFF
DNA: TGCAGCGCCACGCAGGCGAACACCGGGGAGCTGTTTTTT

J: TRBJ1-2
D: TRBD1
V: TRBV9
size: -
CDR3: CASSPRTGAYGYTF
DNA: TGTGCCAGCAGCCCCCGGACAGGGGCCTATGGCTACACCTTC

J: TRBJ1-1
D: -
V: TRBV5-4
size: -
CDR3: CASSPGRELNTEAFF
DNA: TGTGCCAGCAGCCCCGGACGGGAGCTGAACACTGAAGCTTTCTTT

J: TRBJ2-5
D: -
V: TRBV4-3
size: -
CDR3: CASSQDWGPQYF
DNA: TGCGCCAGCAGCCAAGATTGGGGGCCTCAGTACTTC

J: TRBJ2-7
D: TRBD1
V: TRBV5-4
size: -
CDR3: CASSLAPTGGYEQYF
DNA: TGTGCCAGCAGCTTGGCGCCGACAGGGGGCTACGAGCAGTACTTC

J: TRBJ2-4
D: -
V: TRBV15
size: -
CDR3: CATSRDLSREDVSKNIQYF
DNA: TGTGCCACCAGCAGAGATCTAAGCCGAGAAGATGTATCCAAAAACATTCAGTACTTC

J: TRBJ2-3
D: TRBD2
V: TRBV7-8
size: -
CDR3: CAVTSGAVWTQYF
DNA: TGTGCGGTCACTAGCGGGGCCGTGTGGACGCAGTATTTT

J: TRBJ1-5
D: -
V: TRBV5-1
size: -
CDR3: CASSLGIEDQPQHF
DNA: TGCGCCAGCAGCTTGGGGATTGAGGATCAGCCCCAGCATTTT

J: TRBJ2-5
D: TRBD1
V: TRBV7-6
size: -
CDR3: CASSWENRGSETQYF
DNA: TGTGCCAGCAGCTGGGAAAACAGGGGGTCGGAGACCCAGTACTTC

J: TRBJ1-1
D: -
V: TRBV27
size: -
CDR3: CASRPATETTKTFF
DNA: TGTGCCAGCAGACCCGCGACAGAAACGACGAAGACTTTCTTT

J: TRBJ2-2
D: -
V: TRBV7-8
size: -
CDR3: CASSLVIETGELFF
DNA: TGTGCCAGCAGCTTAGTTATAGAGACCGGGGAGCTGTTTTTT

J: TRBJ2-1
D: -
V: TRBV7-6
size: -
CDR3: CASSLGRRGSYNEQFF
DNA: TGTGCCAGCAGCTTAGGCCGCAGGGGCTCCTACAATGAGCAGTTCTTC

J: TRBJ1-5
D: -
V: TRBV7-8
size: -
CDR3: CASSLISDQPQHF
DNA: TGTGCCAGCAGCTTAATTTCCGATCAGCCCCAGCATTTT

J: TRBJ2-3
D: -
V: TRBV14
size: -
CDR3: CASSRTTVFLTDTQYF
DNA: TGTGCCAGCAGCCGCACAACAGTTTTCCTAACAGATACGCAGTATTTT

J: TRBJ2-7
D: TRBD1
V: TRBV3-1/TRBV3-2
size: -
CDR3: CASSPTGTDNPYEQYF
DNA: TGTGCCAGCAGCCCCACCGGGACAGATAACCCCTACGAGCAGTACTTC

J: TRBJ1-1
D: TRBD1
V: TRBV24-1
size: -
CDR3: CATSDSSGGRTEAFF
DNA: TGTGCCACCAGTGACTCTTCAGGGGGCAGGACTGAAGCTTTCTTT

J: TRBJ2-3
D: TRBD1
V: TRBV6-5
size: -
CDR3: CASRDRGTRVDTQYF
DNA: TGTGCCAGCAGAGACAGGGGAACGCGGGTTGATACGCAGTATTTT

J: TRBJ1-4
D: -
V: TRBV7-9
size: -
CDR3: CASSLDSEKLFF
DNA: TGTGCCAGCAGTCTGGACAGCGAAAAACTGTTTTTT

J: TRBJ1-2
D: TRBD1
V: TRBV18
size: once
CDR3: CASSLTGEDGYTF
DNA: TGTGCCAGCTCACTCACAGGGGAAGATGGCTACACCTTC

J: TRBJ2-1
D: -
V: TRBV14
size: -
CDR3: CASSQKSLALTYNEQFF
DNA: TGTGCCAGCAGCCAGAAATCCCTAGCGCTCACATACAATGAGCAGTTCTTC

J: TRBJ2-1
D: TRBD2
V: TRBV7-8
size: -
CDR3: CASSEGLASFEQFF
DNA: TGTGCCAGCAGCGAAGGACTAGCGAGTTTTGAGCAGTTCTTC

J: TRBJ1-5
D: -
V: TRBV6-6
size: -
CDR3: CASSYTELNQPQHF
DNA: TGTGCCAGCAGTTACACTGAGTTAAATCAGCCCCAGCATTTT

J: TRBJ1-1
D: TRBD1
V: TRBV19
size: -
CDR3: CASSIARQGGFMNTEAFF
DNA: TGTGCCAGTAGTATTGCTCGACAGGGAGGTTTTATGAACACTGAAGCTTTCTTT

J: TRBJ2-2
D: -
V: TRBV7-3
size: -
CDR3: CASSLIVTGELFF
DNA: TGTGCCAGCAGCTTAATCGTTACCGGGGAGCTGTTTTTT

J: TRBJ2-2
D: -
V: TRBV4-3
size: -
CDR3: CASSQVGGQLNTGELFF
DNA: TGCGCCAGCAGCCAAGTTGGAGGACAGTTAAACACCGGGGAGCTGTTTTTT

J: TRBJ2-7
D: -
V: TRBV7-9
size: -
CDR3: CASSSLWPGNPSSYEQYF
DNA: TGTGCCAGCAGCTCATTGTGGCCCGGGAACCCGAGCTCCTACGAGCAGTACTTC

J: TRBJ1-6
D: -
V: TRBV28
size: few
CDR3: CASSLGGVGTYNSPLHF
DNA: TGTGCCAGCAGTTTAGGAGGGGTGGGGACCTATAATTCACCCCTCCACTTT

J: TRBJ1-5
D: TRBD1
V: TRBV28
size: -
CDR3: CASGTGGNQPQHF
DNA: TGTGCCAGCGGGACAGGGGGCAATCAGCCCCAGCATTTT

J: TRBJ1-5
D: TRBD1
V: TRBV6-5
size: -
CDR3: CASRGTGNQPQHF
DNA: TGTGCCAGCAGAGGGACAGGGAATCAGCCCCAGCATTTT

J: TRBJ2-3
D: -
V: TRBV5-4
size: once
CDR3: CASSLAVAKNTDTQYF
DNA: TGTGCCAGCAGCTTGGCGGTAGCGAAAAACACAGATACGCAGTATTTT

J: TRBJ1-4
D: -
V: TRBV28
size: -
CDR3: CASMGGRNEKLFF
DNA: TGTGCCAGCATGGGGGGACGAAATGAAAAACTGTTTTTT

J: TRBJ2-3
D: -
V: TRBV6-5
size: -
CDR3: CASSSLVSDTQYF
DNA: TGTGCCAGCAGTTCTTTAGTGTCAGATACGCAGTATTTT

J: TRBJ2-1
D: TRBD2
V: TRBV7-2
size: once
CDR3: CASSYSGGEYNEQFF
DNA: TGTGCCAGCAGCTATAGCGGGGGGGAGTACAATGAGCAGTTCTTC

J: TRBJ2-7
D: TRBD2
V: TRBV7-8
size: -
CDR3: CASSQPGLAAYEQYF
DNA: TGTGCCAGCAGCCAACCGGGACTAGCGGCCTACGAGCAGTACTTC

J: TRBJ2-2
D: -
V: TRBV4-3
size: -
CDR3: CASSQDRLVGDTGELFF
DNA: TGCGCCAGCAGCCAAGACCGACTAGTCGGCGACACCGGGGAGCTGTTTTTT

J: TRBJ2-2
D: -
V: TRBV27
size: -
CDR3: CASSLKPQWTGELFF
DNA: TGTGCCAGCAGCCTTAAACCACAGTGGACCGGGGAGCTGTTTTTT

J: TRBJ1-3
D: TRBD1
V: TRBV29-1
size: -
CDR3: CSVRTGGGNTIYF
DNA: TGCAGCGTCCGTACAGGGGGTGGAAACACCATATATTTT